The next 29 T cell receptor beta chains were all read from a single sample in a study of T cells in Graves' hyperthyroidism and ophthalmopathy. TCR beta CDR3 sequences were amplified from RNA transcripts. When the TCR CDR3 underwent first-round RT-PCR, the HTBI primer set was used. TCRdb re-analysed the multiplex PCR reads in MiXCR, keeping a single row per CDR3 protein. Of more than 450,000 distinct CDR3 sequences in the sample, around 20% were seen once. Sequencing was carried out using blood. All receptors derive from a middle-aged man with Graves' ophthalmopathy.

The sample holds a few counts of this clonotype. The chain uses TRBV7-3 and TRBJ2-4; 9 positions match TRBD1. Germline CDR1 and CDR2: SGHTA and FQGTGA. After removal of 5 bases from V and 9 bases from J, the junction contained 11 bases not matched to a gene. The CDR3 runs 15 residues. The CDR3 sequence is CASSQTGQGSSIQYF. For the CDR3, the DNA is TGTGCCAGCAGCCAGACGGGACAGGGCTCGAGCATTCAGTACTTC.

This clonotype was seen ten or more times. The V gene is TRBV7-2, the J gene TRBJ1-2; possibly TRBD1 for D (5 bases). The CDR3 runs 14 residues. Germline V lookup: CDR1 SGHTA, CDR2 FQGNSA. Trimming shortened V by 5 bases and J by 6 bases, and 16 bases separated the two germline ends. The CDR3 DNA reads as TGTGCCAGCAGCGGGGACCAAAGGAGGAATGGCTACACCTTC. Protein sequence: CASSGDQRRNGYTF.

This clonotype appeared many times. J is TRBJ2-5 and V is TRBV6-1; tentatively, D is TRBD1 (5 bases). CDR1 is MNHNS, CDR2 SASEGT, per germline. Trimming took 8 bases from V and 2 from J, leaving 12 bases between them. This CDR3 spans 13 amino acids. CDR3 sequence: CASGRQWQETQYF. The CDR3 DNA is TGTGCCAGCGGACGACAGTGGCAAGAGACCCAGTACTTC.

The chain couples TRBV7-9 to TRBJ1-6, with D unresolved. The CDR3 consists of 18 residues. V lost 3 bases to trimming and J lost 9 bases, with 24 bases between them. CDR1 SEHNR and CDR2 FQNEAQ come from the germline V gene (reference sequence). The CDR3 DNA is TGTGCCAGCAGCTTTCGACATGCGGCTCCCTATATAACTTCACCCCTCCACTTT. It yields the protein CASSFRHAAPYITSPLHF.

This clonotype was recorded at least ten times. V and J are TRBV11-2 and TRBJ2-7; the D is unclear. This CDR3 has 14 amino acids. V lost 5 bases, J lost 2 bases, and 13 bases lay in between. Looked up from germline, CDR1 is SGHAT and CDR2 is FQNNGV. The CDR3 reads CASSERTVTYEQYF. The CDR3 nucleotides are TGTGCCAGCAGCGAACGGACCGTGACCTACGAGCAGTACTTC.

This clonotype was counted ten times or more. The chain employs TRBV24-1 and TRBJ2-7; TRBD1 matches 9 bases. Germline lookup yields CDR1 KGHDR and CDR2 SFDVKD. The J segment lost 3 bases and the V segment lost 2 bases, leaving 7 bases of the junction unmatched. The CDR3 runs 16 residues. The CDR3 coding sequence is TGTGCCACCAGTGATTCAGGACAGGGGCGGATCTACGAGCAGTACTTC. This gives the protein CATSDSGQGRIYEQYF.

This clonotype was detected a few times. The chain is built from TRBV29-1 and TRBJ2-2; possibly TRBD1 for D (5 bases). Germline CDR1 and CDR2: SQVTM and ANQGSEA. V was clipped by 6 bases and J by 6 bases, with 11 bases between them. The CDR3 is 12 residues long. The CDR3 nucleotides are TGCAGCGTCGCCATGGGGCCCGGGGAGCTGTTTTTT. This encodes CSVAMGPGELFF.

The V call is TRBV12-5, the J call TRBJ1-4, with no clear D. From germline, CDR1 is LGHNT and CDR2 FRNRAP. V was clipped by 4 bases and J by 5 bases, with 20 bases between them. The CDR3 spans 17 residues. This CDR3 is CASGSSTGFGPNEKLFF. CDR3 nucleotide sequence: TGTGCTAGTGGTTCCTCTACGGGGTTTGGCCCGAATGAAAAACTGTTTTTT.

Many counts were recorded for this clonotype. The CDR3 region has the DNA TGCGCCAGCAGCCAAGCCGGGGCCGCCTACAATGAGCAGTTCTTC. It is translated as CASSQAGAAYNEQFF. V usage is TRBV4-1 and J usage is TRBJ2-1; D may be TRBD1 or TRBD2 (5 bases each). CDR3 length: 15 amino acids. Trimming cost V 1 base and J 2 bases, with 9 bases left between them. The germline V gene has CDR1 MGHRA and CDR2 YSYEKL.

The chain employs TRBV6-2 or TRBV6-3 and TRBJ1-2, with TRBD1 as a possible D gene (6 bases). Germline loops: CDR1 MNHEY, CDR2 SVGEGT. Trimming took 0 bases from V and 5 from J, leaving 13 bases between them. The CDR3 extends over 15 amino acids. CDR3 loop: CASSYSGGANYGYTF. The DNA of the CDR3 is TGTGCCAGCAGTTACTCAGGGGGGGCCAATTATGGCTACACCTTC.

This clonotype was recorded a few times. As DNA, the CDR3 is TGTGCCACCAGTGATACTAGCGGGAGGAGGGTCACCGGGGAGCTGTTTTTT. Amino acids: CATSDTSGRRVTGELFF. This chain joins TRBV24-1 and TRBJ2-2, with TRBD2 matching 12 bases. Germline lookup yields CDR1 KGHDR and CDR2 SFDVKD. CDR3 size: 17 residues. Trimming cost V 3 bases and J 4 bases; bases outside gene matches: 5.

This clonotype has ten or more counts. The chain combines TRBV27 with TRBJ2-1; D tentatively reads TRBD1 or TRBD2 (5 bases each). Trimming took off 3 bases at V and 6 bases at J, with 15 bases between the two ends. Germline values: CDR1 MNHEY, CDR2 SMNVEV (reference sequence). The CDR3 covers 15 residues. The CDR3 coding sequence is TGTGCCAGCAGTTTCTCGTGGTGGGGGAGCAATGAGCAGTTCTTC. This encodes CASSFSWWGSNEQFF.

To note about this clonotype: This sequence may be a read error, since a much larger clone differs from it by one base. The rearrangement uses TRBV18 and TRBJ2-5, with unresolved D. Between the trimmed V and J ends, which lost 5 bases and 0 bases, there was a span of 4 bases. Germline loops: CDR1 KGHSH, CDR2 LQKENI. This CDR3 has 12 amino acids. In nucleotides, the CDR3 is TGTGCCAGCTCAGCGTACCAAGAGACCCAGTACTTC. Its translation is CASSAYQETQYF.

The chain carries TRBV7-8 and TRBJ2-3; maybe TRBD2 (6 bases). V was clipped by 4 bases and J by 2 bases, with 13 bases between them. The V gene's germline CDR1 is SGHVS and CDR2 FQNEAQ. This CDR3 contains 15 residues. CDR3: CASSSRLGHTDTQYF. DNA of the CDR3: TGTGCCAGCAGCTCTCGACTAGGACACACAGATACGCAGTATTTT.

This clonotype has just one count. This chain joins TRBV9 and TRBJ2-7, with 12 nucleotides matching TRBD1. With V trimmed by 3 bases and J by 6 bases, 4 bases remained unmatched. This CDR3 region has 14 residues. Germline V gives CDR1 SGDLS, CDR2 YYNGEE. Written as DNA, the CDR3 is TGTGCCAGCAGCGGTCCGGGACAGGGGGCCGAGCAGTACTTC. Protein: CASSGPGQGAEQYF.

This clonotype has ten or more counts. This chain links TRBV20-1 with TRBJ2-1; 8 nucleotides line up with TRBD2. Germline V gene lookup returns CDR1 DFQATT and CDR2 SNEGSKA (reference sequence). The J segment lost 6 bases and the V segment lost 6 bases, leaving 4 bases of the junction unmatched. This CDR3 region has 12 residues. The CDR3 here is CSAREGINEQFF. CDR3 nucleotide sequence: TGCAGTGCCCGGGAGGGGATCAATGAGCAGTTCTTC.

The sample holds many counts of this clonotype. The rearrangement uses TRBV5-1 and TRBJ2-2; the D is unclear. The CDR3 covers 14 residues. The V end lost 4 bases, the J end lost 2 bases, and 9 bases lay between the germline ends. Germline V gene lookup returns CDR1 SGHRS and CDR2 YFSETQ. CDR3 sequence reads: CASSPLANTGELFF. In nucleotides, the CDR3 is TGCGCCAGCAGCCCCCTTGCTAACACCGGGGAGCTGTTTTTT.

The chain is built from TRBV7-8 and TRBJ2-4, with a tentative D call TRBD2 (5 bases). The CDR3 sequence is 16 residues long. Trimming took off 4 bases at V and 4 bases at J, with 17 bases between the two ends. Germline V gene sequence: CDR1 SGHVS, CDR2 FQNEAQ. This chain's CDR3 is CASSSPQGSGKNIQYF. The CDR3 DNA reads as TGTGCCAGCAGCTCCCCCCAAGGGAGTGGGAAAAACATTCAGTACTTC.

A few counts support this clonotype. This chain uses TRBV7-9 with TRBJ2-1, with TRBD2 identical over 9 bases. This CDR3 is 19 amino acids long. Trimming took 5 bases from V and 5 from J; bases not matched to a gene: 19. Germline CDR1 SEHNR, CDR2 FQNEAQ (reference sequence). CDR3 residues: CASSPPGLAGANSNNEQFF. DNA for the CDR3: TGTGCCAGCAGCCCCCCGGGGTTAGCGGGAGCGAATTCAAACAATGAGCAGTTCTTC.

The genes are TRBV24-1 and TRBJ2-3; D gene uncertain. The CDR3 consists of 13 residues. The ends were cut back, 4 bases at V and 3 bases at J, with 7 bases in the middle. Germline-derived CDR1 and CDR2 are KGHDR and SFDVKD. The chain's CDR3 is CATSDPTTDTQYF. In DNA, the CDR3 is TGTGCCACCAGTGACCCCACAACAGATACGCAGTATTTT.

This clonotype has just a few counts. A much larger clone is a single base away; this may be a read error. The CDR3 here is CASSEENEQFF. The CDR3, as DNA: TGTGCCAGCAGTGAGGAGAATGAGCAGTTCTTC. This chain uses TRBV2 with TRBJ2-1; D gene unclear. V lost 3 bases and J lost 7, with 4 bases in between. The V gene's germline CDR1 is SNHLY and CDR2 FYNNEI. The CDR3 spans 11 residues.

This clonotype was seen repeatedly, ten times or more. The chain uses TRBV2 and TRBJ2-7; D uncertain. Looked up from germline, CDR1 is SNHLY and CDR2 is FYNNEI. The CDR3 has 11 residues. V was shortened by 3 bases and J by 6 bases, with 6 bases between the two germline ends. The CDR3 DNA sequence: TGTGCCAGCAGTGACCCCATCGAGCAGTACTTC. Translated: CASSDPIEQYF. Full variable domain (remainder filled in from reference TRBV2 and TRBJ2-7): EPEVTQTPSHQVTQMGQEVILRCVPISNHLYFYWYRQILGQKVEFLVSFYNNEISEKSEIFDDQFSVERPDGSNFTLKIRSTKLEDSAMYFCASSDPIEQYFGPGTRLTVT.

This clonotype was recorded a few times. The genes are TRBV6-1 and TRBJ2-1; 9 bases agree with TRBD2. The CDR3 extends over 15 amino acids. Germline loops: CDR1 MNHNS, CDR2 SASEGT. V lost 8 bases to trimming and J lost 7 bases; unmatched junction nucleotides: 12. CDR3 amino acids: CASSAGGPHSNEQFF. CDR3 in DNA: TGTGCCAGCTCTGCGGGGGGGCCTCATAGTAATGAGCAGTTCTTC.

CDR3 in DNA: TGTGCCAGCAGCTCCGGGACGGGACAGGGGTACGAGCAGTACTTC. Its translation: CASSSGTGQGYEQYF. V and J are TRBV9 and TRBJ2-7; 10 bases line up with TRBD1. The CDR3 sequence is 15 residues long. Germline V gene data show CDR1 as SGDLS and CDR2 as YYNGEE. The V gene end was trimmed by 4 bases and the J gene end by 4 bases; junction bases not matched to a gene: 8.

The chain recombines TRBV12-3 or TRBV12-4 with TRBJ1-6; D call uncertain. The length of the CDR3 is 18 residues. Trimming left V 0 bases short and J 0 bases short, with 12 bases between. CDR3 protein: CASSLAPLTSSYNSPLHF. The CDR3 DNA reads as TGTGCCAGCAGTTTAGCGCCGCTAACAAGCTCCTATAATTCACCCCTCCACTTT.

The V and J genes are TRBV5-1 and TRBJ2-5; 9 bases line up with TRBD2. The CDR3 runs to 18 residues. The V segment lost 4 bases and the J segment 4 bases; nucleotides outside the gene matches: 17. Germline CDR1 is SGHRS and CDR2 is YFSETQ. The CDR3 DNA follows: TGCGCCAGCAGCCCGGACTTGGCGGGAGGGCTGTGGGGAGAGACCCAGTACTTC. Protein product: CASSPDLAGGLWGETQYF.

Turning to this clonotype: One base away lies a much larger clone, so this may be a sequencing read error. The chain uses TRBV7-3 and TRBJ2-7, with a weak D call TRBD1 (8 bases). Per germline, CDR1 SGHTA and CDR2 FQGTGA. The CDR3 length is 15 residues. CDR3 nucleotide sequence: TGTGCCAGCAGCCAGGAGAGACAGGGGAGGGACGAGCAGCACTTC. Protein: CASSQERQGRDEQHF.

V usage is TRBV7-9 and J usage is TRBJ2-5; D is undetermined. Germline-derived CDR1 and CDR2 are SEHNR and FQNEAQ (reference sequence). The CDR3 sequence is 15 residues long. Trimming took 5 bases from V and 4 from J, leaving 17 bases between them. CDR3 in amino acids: CASSTRRPLRETQYF. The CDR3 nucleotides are TGTGCCAGCAGCACCCGCCGGCCACTCCGAGAGACCCAGTACTTC. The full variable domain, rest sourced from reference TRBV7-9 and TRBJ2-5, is DTGVSQNPRHKITKRGQNVTFRCDPISEHNRLYWYRQTLGQGPEFLTYFQNEAQLEKSRLLSDRFSAERPKGSFSTLEIQRTEQGDSAMYLCASSTRRPLRETQYFGPGTRLLVL.

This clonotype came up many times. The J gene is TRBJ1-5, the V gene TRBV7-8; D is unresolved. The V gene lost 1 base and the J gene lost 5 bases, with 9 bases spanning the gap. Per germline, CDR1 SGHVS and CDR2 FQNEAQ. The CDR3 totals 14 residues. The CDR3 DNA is TGTGCCAGCAGCTTAGAGTTAACTTATCAGCCCCAGCATTTT. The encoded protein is CASSLELTYQPQHF.